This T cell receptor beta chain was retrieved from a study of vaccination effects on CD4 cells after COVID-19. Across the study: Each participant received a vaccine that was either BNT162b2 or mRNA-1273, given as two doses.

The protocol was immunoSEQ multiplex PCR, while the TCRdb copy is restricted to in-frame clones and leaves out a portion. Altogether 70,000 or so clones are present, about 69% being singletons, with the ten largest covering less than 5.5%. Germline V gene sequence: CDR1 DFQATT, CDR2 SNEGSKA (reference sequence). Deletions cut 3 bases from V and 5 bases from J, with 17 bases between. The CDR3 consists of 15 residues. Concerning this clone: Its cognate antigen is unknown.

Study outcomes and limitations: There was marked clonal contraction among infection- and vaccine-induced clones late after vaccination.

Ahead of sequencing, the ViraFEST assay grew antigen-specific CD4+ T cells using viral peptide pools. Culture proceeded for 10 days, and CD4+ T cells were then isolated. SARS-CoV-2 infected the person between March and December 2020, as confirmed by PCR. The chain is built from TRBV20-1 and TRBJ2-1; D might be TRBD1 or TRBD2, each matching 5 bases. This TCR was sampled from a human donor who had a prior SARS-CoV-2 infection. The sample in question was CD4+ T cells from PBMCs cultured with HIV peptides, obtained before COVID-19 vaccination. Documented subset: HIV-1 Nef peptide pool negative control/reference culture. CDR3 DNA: TGCAGTGCTAGTCACTCCGGGACCCTACACAATGAGCAGTTCTTC. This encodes CSASHSGTLHNEQFF.